This T cell receptor (beta chain) was identified in a study of cytomegalovirus exposure and HLA in healthy donors. About the research overall: The roughly 130 validation repertoires used the same platform as the roughly 670 first-cohort repertoires, a later analysis reported.

There are a few counts of this clone. Its antigen remains unknown. Germline loops: CDR1 LNHDA, CDR2 SQIVND (reference sequence). The V gene lost 5 bases and the J gene lost 3 bases, with 8 bases spanning the gap. The CDR3 totals 13 residues. Some clones are missing from TCRdb's copy, which holds only in-frame ones; the method was immunoSEQ multiplex PCR. The repertoire holds 200,000 to 300,000 clones, 75% to 90% seen once, with around 1.2% in the top ten. Overall study results and limits: Among TCR beta chains, those listed as cytomegalovirus-associated numbered more than 150. Three chains linked to CMV were shown in vitro to be specific for CMV antigens.

The material sequenced was PBMCs. The rearrangement links TRBV19 to TRBJ1-5, with TRBD1 as a possible D gene (5 bases). This clonotype originated in a woman younger than 45 in good health and CMV-seropositive. CDR3: CASSRGDNQPQHF. As DNA, the CDR3 is TGTGCCAGTAGTCGGGGGGACAATCAGCCCCAGCATTTT.